This T cell receptor beta chain appears in the sequencing data of a study of identical twins. TCRdb redid the calling of the 5' RACE reads with MiXCR, one entry per CDR3 protein. The sample shows more than 400,000 distinct CDR3 sequences, roughly 15% of them seen only once. Healthy Caucasians, and only they, were the donors. This clonotype was found a few times. CDR1 is MNHNS and CDR2 is SASEGT in the germline V gene. The CDR3 spans 15 residues. V lost 8 bases to trimming and J lost 0 bases, with 13 bases between them. These data are also associated with another study on yellow fever vaccine responses in identical twins.

This rearrangement joins TRBV6-1 to TRBJ1-4; a possible D gene is TRBD1 (6 bases). This receptor was obtained from a woman aged 18-29 years in good health. Sequenced sample: CD4+ T cells sorted from blood. This chain's CDR3 is CASRRTDATNEKLFF. CDR3 in DNA: TGTGCCAGCCGGAGGACAGACGCAACTAATGAAAAACTGTTTTTT.